This TCR beta chain was documented in a study of shared clonotypes between healthy human individuals (dated by TCRdb to between 2020 and 2021). Regarding the study in general: A few men and a couple of women, aged 18 to 49 years, made up the cohort. For each donor, CD4 naive and CD4 memory were each run on three plates, CD8 naive on two plates, and CD8 memory on one plate. Each donor's leukapheresis produced roughly between about 0.8 and 8.9 billion PBMCs. Libraries were prepared and TCR repertoires were sequenced by different laboratories using diverse techniques, in order to increase sequencing depth and limit assay-specific biases. To estimate repertoire size and how much clonotypes are shared between individuals, the study performed deep sequencing of blood TCR repertoires from about five healthy adults. Findings and caveats that apply to the study as a whole: Naive subsets generally had larger estimated clonotype richness than memory subsets. Incomplete sequencing was indicated by rarefaction of sorted-subset datasets, despite the large sequencing depth. Only blood was sampled, and tissue TCR repertoires likely differ from those in blood. Pairwise subsampling led to the expectation that sequencing depth would affect the degree of clonotype sharing among donors. Sharing across four donors was observed for about 5% of naive CD4, over 3% of naive CD8, around 2.5% of memory CD4, and around 0.42% of memory CD8 clonotypes. The small number of donors limited the genetic and exposure-history diversity represented. Clonotypes shared by all four sorted-subset donors showed higher generation probabilities than non-shared clonotypes.

The donors were healthy, HIV-negative adults with no recently reported acute infections or vaccinations. Every donor was a Caucasian adult living in Nashville, Tennessee, USA. Magnetic negative selection was used to enrich CD4+ T cells, after which naive cells were positively selected on CD45RA and the negative fraction became the memory subset. Blood was collected by leukapheresis, and PBMCs were isolated by Ficoll-Histopaque density gradient centrifugation and then cryopreserved in liquid nitrogen vapor phase. Purity and quantity of every magnetically sorted T cell population were checked by analytical flow cytometry. Each sorted fraction had its genomic DNA isolated and then quantified by UV absorbance on a Nanodrop 2000c. For CDR1 and CDR2, the germline V gene lists SGHDT and YYEEEE. Clipping removes 6 bases from V and 11 bases from J, with 17 as the unmatched junction base count. Counted from cysteine to phenylalanine, this CDR3 has 14 amino acids. The sequence is cut down to CDR3 DNA, 42 bases in frame from base 1.

Using the deep immunoSEQ assay, multiplex PCR amplified TCR CDR3 regions from genomic DNA. Extracted genomic DNA from each cell subset was spread evenly across all wells of several immunoSEQ 96-well plates, with each plate serving as a replicate. For sorted subsets, approximately 210 ng genomic DNA, equal to 30,000 or so T cell genomes, was loaded into each replicate PCR. Purified libraries were measured with a Qubit 3.0 fluorometer, size-checked on a Bioanalyzer 2100, and measured again with the KAPA Library Quantification kit. Every immunoSEQ 96-well plate was sequenced on a dedicated single-read 150-cycle Illumina NextSeq 550 flow cell. In the paper's pipeline: The immunoSEQ output contained only junctional sequences without quality scores, so filtering could not match that applied to full-length reads. To assign V/J genes and CDR3, sequences were annotated against IMGT germline references using PyIR, a Python wrapper for IgBLAST v1.9. Reads with weak V/J assignments (E-value above 1e-6), missing CDR3, stop codons, out-of-frame junctions, or ambiguous translated residues were removed. V3J clonotypes were defined by identical inferred V gene, J gene, and CDR3 amino acid sequence. The percentage overlap between two repertoires was calculated by dividing the number of shared unique clonotypes by the size of the smaller repertoire. RTK rarefaction, the Chao1 estimator, and Recon v2.1 estimates of unobserved clonotypes were used to assess repertoire richness. Generation probabilities were computed with OLGA for all TCRbeta clonotypes obtained by the gDNA method from several donors. Here the immuneACCESS table is served through TCRdb, limited to in-frame sequences with V and J called. Missing clones are a known gap in these copies; in checked studies unresolved V genes cover under half, and the rest lacks a known reason. V, J and clone size are taken as reported in that table, and D and trimming were inferred from the DNA itself. This sample is represented by approximately 2.4 million clones; 90% to 96% of them were singletons. Less than 0.15% of the sample comes from the top ten.

This clone has only one observation. The antigen this receptor binds is unknown. No base-level quality is on record; no much larger clone is a single base apart. The rearrangement joined TRBV5-6 to TRBJ2-7, with 7 bases matching TRBD1. The clonotype originates from a man between 18 and 35 years old in good health. The sample consisted of naive CD4+ T cells sorted from blood. The cell subset or site label, as the study defines it: CD45RA+ positively selected. The bases read TGTGCCAGCACCGGGTCGGGAACAGGGGAACGGAAGTACTTC. Its product reads: CASTGSGTGERKYF.